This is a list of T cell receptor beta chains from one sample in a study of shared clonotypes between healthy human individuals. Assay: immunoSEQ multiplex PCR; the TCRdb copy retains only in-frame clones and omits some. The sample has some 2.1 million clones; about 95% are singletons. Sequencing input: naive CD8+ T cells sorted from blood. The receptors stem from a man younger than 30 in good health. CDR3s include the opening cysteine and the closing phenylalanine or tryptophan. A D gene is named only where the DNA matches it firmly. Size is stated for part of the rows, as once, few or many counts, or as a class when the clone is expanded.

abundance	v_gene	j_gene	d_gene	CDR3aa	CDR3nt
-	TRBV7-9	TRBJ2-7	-	CASGAQGHYEQYF	TGTGCCAGCGGGGCCCAGGGCCACTACGAGCAGTACTTC
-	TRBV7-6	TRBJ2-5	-	CASSPPTHREETQYF	TGTGCCAGCAGCCCGCCCACCCACAGGGAAGAGACCCAGTACTTC
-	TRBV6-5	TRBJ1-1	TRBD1	CASSLTGGTEAFF	TGTGCCAGCAGTCTCACAGGGGGAACTGAAGCTTTCTTT
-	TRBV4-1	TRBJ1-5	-	CASSQRRFGDQPQHF	TGCGCCAGCAGCCAACGCAGGTTTGGGGATCAGCCCCAGCATTTT
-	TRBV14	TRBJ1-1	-	CASSPDGVGDTEAFF	TGTGCCAGCAGCCCAGACGGGGTGGGGGACACTGAAGCTTTCTTT
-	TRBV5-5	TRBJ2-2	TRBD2	CASSLVPGGPIGELFF	TGTGCCAGCAGCTTGGTTCCGGGAGGGCCAATCGGGGAGCTGTTTTTT
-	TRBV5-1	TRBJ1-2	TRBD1	CASSFDIWDSSSNYGYTF	TGCGCCAGCAGCTTTGACATATGGGACAGCTCTTCTAACTATGGCTACACCTTC
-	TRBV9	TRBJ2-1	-	CASSVSGGSGNEQFF	TGTGCCAGCAGCGTTTCAGGGGGGTCCGGAAATGAGCAGTTCTTC
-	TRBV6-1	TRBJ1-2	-	CASSTKLGVNYGYTF	TGTGCCAGCAGTACTAAACTCGGGGTCAACTATGGCTACACCTTC
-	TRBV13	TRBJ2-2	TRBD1	CASSTDRVYTGELFF	TGTGCCAGCAGCACTGACAGGGTTTACACCGGGGAGCTGTTTTTT
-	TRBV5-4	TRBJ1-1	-	CASSLDLAAMNTEAFF	TGTGCCAGCAGCTTGGATTTAGCAGCCATGAACACTGAAGCTTTCTTT
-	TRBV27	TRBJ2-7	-	CASSLVGPGSSYEQYF	TGTGCCAGCAGTTTAGTCGGCCCAGGCAGCTCCTACGAGCAGTACTTC
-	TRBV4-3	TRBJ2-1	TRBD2	CASSQDGAGGPNEQFF	TGCGCCAGCAGCCAAGATGGGGCGGGAGGGCCTAATGAGCAGTTCTTC
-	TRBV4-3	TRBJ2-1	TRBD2	CASSQGTSASSYNEQFF	TGCGCCAGCAGCCAAGGGACTAGCGCCAGCTCCTACAATGAGCAGTTCTTC
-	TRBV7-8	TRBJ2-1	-	CASSPTGLAVYNEQFF	TGTGCCAGCAGCCCCACGGGGCTAGCAGTATACAATGAGCAGTTCTTC
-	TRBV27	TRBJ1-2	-	CASSVGGASYGYTF	TGTGCCAGCAGTGTGGGGGGCGCGAGCTATGGCTACACCTTC
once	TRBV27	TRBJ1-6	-	CASSSSWGEWTGSPLHF	TGTGCCAGCAGTTCCTCTTGGGGGGAGTGGACTGGTTCACCCCTCCACTTT
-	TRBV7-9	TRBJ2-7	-	CASSWTIINDEQYF	TGTGCCAGCAGCTGGACTATTATCAATGACGAGCAGTACTTC
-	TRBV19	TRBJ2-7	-	CASSTAGTYEQYF	TGTGCCAGTAGTACAGCAGGGACCTACGAGCAGTACTTC
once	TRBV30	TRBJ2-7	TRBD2	CAWKRLAGLHEQYF	TGTGCCTGGAAAAGGTTAGCGGGATTACACGAGCAGTACTTC
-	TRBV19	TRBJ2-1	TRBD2	CASSARTSRNEQFF	TGTGCCAGTAGTGCCCGGACTAGCAGGAATGAGCAGTTCTTC
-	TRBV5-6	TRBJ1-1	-	CASSLGGVTDTEAFF	TGTGCCAGCAGCTTGGGAGGGGTGACTGACACTGAAGCTTTCTTT
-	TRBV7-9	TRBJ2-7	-	CASSGWGPYEQYF	TGTGCCAGCAGCGGGTGGGGACCCTACGAGCAGTACTTC
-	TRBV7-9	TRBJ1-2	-	CASNLGGDYGYTF	TGTGCCAGCAACCTCGGGGGGGACTATGGCTACACCTTC
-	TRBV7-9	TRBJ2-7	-	CASMRSPTSEQYF	TGTGCCAGCATGCGGAGCCCAACTAGCGAGCAGTACTTC
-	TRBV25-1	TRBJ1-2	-	CASSGANYGYTF	TGTGCCAGCAGTGGAGCTAACTATGGCTACACCTTC
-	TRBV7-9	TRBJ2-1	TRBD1	CASSTRQGSSYNEQFF	TGTGCCAGCAGCACGCGACAGGGTAGCTCCTACAATGAGCAGTTCTTC
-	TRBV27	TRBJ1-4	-	CASSLSDGTFNEKLFF	TGTGCCAGCAGTTTATCGGACGGAACATTTAATGAAAAACTGTTTTTT
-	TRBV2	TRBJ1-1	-	CASMAGTGTEAFF	TGTGCCAGCATGGCCGGGACGGGCACTGAAGCTTTCTTT